Presented here are 27 T cell receptor beta chains from one specimen sequenced in a study of OX40 agonist ivuxolimab in advanced cancers. Assay used: immunoSEQ multiplex PCR; TCRdb lists only in-frame clones, some missing. The sample yields tens of thousands of clones, around nine tenths seen once. The source was CD4+ or CD8+ T cells sorted from blood, collected in a trial of the OX40 agonist ivuxolimab. All receptors derive from an adult with an advanced solid tumor such as melanoma, head and neck, liver or kidney cancer.

The chain couples TRBV19 to TRBJ1-2; D is ambiguous. V gave up 7 bases and J gave up 3 bases, with 15 bases separating them. The CDR3 is made up of 14 amino acids. Germline V gene sequence: CDR1 LNHDA, CDR2 SQIVND (reference sequence). CDR3 residues: CASNEGVGYYGYTF. CDR3 DNA: TGTGCCAGTAATGAGGGAGTCGGGTACTATGGCTACACCTTC.

V gene TRBV5-4 combines with J gene TRBJ2-7, with D possibly TRBD2 on 5 matching bases. The CDR3 contains 15 residues. From germline, CDR1 is SGHNT and CDR2 YYREEE (reference sequence). The V end lost 4 bases, the J end lost 2 bases, and 16 bases lay between the germline ends. For the CDR3, the DNA is TGTGCCAGCAGCGCCTGGGGTGCGGGCCCCTACGAGCAGTACTTC. Amino acids: CASSAWGAGPYEQYF.

V and J are TRBV7-2 and TRBJ2-3; D gene unclear. The CDR3 runs 14 residues. Germline assignment: CDR1 SGHTA and CDR2 FQGNSA. V was clipped by 1 base and J by 2 bases, with 7 bases between them. CDR3 region: CASSLEGDTDTQYF. CDR3 sequence (DNA): TGTGCCAGCAGCTTAGAGGGCGACACAGATACGCAGTATTTT.

CDR3 protein: CASSHPTGVYNEQFF. The CDR3 nucleotides are TGTGCCAGCAGTCACCCGACAGGGGTATACAATGAGCAGTTCTTC. V and J are TRBV28 and TRBJ2-1; TRBD1 agrees at 8 bases. Germline V CDR1 and CDR2: MDHEN, SYDVKM. This CDR3 has 15 residues. The J segment lost 4 bases and the V segment lost 5 bases, leaving 7 bases of the junction unmatched.

The rearrangement joins TRBV14 to TRBJ2-7; D unresolved. Germline V gene data show CDR1 as SGHDN and CDR2 as FVKESK. With 0 bases removed from V and 2 bases from J, the gap between germline ends came to 11 bases. This CDR3 comprises 15 residues. CDR3 DNA: TGTGCCAGCAGCCAAGATTTAGACCCGGCCTACGAGCAGTACTTC. Encoded protein: CASSQDLDPAYEQYF. The whole variable domain, filled in from reference TRBV14 and TRBJ2-7, reads EAGVTQFPSHSVIEKGQTVTLRCDPISGHDNLYWYRRVMGKEIKFLLHFVKESKQDESGMPNNRFLAERTGGTYSTLKVQPAELEDSGVYFCASSQDLDPAYEQYFGPGTRLTVT.

The rearrangement uses TRBV7-8 and TRBJ1-2, with D perhaps matching TRBD1 (5 bases). CDR3 size: 15 residues. Germline lookup yields CDR1 SGHVS and CDR2 FQNEAQ. Trimming took 4 bases from V and 0 from J, leaving 12 bases between them. CDR3 sequence reads: CASSSATTANYGYTF. The CDR3 bases are TGTGCCAGCAGCTCAGCGACGACAGCTAACTATGGCTACACCTTC.

This chain's CDR3 is CASSQGLRVGGGYTF. DNA for the CDR3: TGCGCCAGCAGCCAAGGCCTCCGGGTGGGAGGTGGCTACACCTTC. This chain joins TRBV4-1 and TRBJ1-2; D gene unclear. The CDR3 covers 15 residues. V was cut by 1 base and J by 7 bases, with 16 bases left in between. CDR1 and CDR2 from the germline V gene are MGHRA and YSYEKL.

The rearrangement uses TRBV28 and TRBJ1-3; D remains unclear. Trimming took off 6 bases at V and 0 bases at J, with 15 bases between the two ends. The CDR3 has 16 amino acids. Germline values: CDR1 MDHEN, CDR2 SYDVKM. Here the CDR3 DNA reads TGTGCCAGCAGCTCGGTCCCGGCTTTCTCTGGAAACACCATATATTTT. It specifies CASSSVPAFSGNTIYF.

The chain combines TRBV19 with TRBJ1-4, with TRBD1 matching 8 bases. From germline, CDR1 is LNHDA and CDR2 SQIVND (reference sequence). The junction had 10 bases not matched to a gene; V was cut back by 5 bases and J by 8 bases. CDR3 length: 15 amino acids. The CDR3 DNA follows: TGTGCCAGTAGTTCGCGGACAGGGTCGTGGGAAAAACTGTTTTTT. This gives the protein CASSSRTGSWEKLFF.

The chain employs TRBV6-5 and TRBJ2-5; D remains ambiguous. V lost 0 bases, J lost 1 base, and 9 bases lay in between. Germline-derived CDR1 and CDR2 are MNHEY and SVGAGI. CDR3 length: 15 residues. The CDR3 region has the DNA TGTGCCAGCAGTTACTCAAGGGTCAGCCAAGAGACCCAGTACTTC. Translated, it gives CASSYSRVSQETQYF.

This clone was observed a handful of times. The genes are TRBV5-1 and TRBJ1-3; D not certain. CDR1 is SGHRS and CDR2 is YFSETQ in the germline V gene. Trimming pared 2 bases from V and 0 bases from J, leaving 9 bases between. The CDR3 sequence is 15 residues long. The CDR3 region has the DNA TGCGCCAGCAGCTTCTCTTCTGACTCTGGAAACACCATATATTTT. Encoded protein: CASSFSSDSGNTIYF.

This chain joins TRBV19 and TRBJ2-7; D perhaps matches TRBD2 (6 bases). V was clipped by 5 bases and J by 4 bases, with 12 bases between them. CDR3 size: 13 residues. In germline, CDR1 is LNHDA, CDR2 SQIVND (reference sequence). Written as DNA, the CDR3 is TGTGCCAGTAGTTATACCGGGAGATACGAGCAGTACTTC. Translated, it gives CASSYTGRYEQYF.

The rearrangement links TRBV4-1 to TRBJ2-7; 7 nucleotides line up with TRBD1. The CDR3 is made up of 17 amino acids. V dropped 0 bases and J dropped 0; count of bases not matched to a gene: 8. The V gene's germline CDR1 is MGHRA and CDR2 YSYEKL. As DNA, the CDR3 is TGCGCCAGCAGCCAAGACAAAAACAGGGGTAACTCCTACGAGCAGTACTTC. It yields the protein CASSQDKNRGNSYEQYF.

The chain recombines TRBV5-4 with TRBJ2-1; the D is unclear. V was clipped by 0 bases and J by 9 bases, with 7 bases between them. The CDR3 totals 12 residues. The germline V gene encodes CDR1 SGHNT and CDR2 YYREEE (reference sequence). CDR3 bases: TGTGCCAGCAGCTTGGAGCTGGGTGAGCAGTTCTTC. This sequence encodes CASSLELGEQFF.

The chain combines TRBV5-1 with TRBJ1-3, with D tentatively TRBD1 (5 bases). Germline V lookup: CDR1 SGHRS, CDR2 YFSETQ. This CDR3 contains 15 residues. V shed 5 bases and J shed 0 bases, with 12 bases lying between them. In DNA, the CDR3 is TGCGCCAGCAGGGAGGGGCGAAACTCTGGAAACACCATATATTTT. Protein sequence: CASREGRNSGNTIYF.

The chain is built from TRBV2 and TRBJ2-1; 10 bases match TRBD1. CDR1 is SNHLY and CDR2 is FYNNEI in the germline V gene. After removal of 8 bases from V and 7 bases from J, the junction contained 5 bases not matched to a gene. The CDR3 extends over 13 amino acids. The CDR3 spells CASETGGPNEQFF. CDR3 coding DNA: TGTGCCAGCGAGACAGGGGGCCCGAATGAGCAGTTCTTC.

The chain combines TRBV11-3 with TRBJ2-1; D tentatively fits TRBD1 or TRBD2 (5 bases each). The CDR3 totals 15 residues. Germline V gene sequence: CDR1 SGHNT, CDR2 YENEEA. Trimming took off 5 bases at V and 2 bases at J, with 13 bases between the two ends. Here the CDR3 reads CASSPGTYPYNEQFF. For the CDR3, the DNA is TGTGCCAGCAGCCCCGGGACCTACCCCTACAATGAGCAGTTCTTC. Complete variable domain (other parts from reference TRBV11-3 and TRBJ2-1): EAGVVQSPRYKIIEKKQPVAFWCNPISGHNTLYWYLQNLGQGPELLIRYENEEAVDDSQLPKDRFSAERLKGVDSTLKIQPAELGDSAVYLCASSPGTYPYNEQFFGPGTRLTVL.

The chain joins TRBV4-1 to TRBJ2-4; tentatively, D is TRBD2 (5 bases). V was clipped by 4 bases and J by 0 bases, with 13 bases between them. This CDR3 is built from 16 residues. Germline lookup yields CDR1 MGHRA and CDR2 YSYEKL. CDR3 bases: TGCGCCAGCAGCCCCCGTTTTGCGGGAGCCAAAAACATTCAGTACTTC. Translating gives CASSPRFAGAKNIQYF.

This clone occurred a few times. V is TRBV2 and J is TRBJ2-7; 11 bases line up with TRBD1. This CDR3 spans 15 amino acids. After removal of 4 bases from V and 6 bases from J, the junction contained 8 bases not matched to a gene. CDR1 is SNHLY and CDR2 is FYNNEI in the germline V gene. The CDR3, as DNA: TGTGCCAGCAGTGCTACCGGGACAGGGGGACGCGAGCAGTACTTC. Protein sequence: CASSATGTGGREQYF.

The V and J genes are TRBV15 and TRBJ2-7; no definite D call. Trimming removed 0 bases from V and 3 bases from J, with 3 bases in between. The CDR3 spans 12 residues. CDR1 and CDR2 (germline): LNHNV, YYDKDF (reference sequence). In DNA, the CDR3 is TGTGCCACCAGCAGAGACCACTACGAGCAGTACTTC. This encodes CATSRDHYEQYF.

The rearrangement uses TRBV18 and TRBJ1-1, with D hard to call. The CDR3 totals 14 residues. Germline V gives CDR1 KGHSH, CDR2 LQKENI. Trimming pared 4 bases from V and 0 bases from J, leaving 9 bases between. The chain's CDR3 is CASSLKGVNTEAFF. CDR3 DNA sequence: TGTGCCAGCTCACTGAAGGGCGTGAACACTGAAGCTTTCTTT.

V is TRBV25-1 and J is TRBJ1-6; the match to TRBD1 covers 7 bases. Looked up from germline, CDR1 is MGHDK and CDR2 is SYGVNS. The CDR3 is 16 residues long. V shed 4 bases, J shed 7 bases, and the junction held 10 bases outside the gene matches. CDR3 in DNA: TGTGCCAGCAGTGGATGGCAGGGGGAAAGGAATTCACCCCTCCACTTT. It codes for CASSGWQGERNSPLHF.

The V and J genes are TRBV5-1 and TRBJ2-2; maybe TRBD1 (7 bases). V was shortened by 0 bases and J by 6 bases, with 15 bases between the two germline ends. The CDR3 extends over 16 amino acids. The germline gives CDR1 SGHRS, CDR2 YFSETQ. CDR3 sequence: CASSLGRTGGAGELFF. The CDR3 DNA reads as TGCGCCAGCAGCTTGGGCCGGACAGGCGGGGCCGGGGAGCTGTTTTTT.

J is TRBJ2-7 and V is TRBV6-1, with D possibly being TRBD1 (6 bases). Trimming stripped 2 bases from V and 0 bases from J, with 17 bases between. CDR3 length: 17 residues. Germline CDR1 and CDR2: MNHNS and SASEGT. The DNA for the CDR3 is TGTGCCAGCAGTGAAAGGATTGGGGGACATTACTCCTACGAGCAGTACTTC. It codes for CASSERIGGHYSYEQYF.

J is TRBJ1-2 and V is TRBV5-4; the D is unclear. Germline V gene lookup returns CDR1 SGHNT and CDR2 YYREEE (reference sequence). The CDR3 runs 12 residues. Between the trimmed V and J ends, which lost 0 bases and 6 bases, there was a span of 6 bases. The CDR3 loop reads CASSLGGNGYTF. The CDR3 DNA is TGTGCCAGCAGCTTGGGAGGGAATGGCTACACCTTC.

V and J are TRBV15 and TRBJ1-5; the D gene is possibly TRBD1 (5 bases). CDR1 is LNHNV and CDR2 is YYDKDF in the germline V gene (reference sequence). The CDR3 runs 15 residues. V lost 0 bases to trimming and J lost 3 bases, with 9 bases between them. DNA for the CDR3: TGTGCCACCAGCAGAGATCCGGGGGTCAATCAGCCCCAGCATTTT. It is translated as CATSRDPGVNQPQHF.

The rearrangement links TRBV5-4 to TRBJ2-7, with D tentatively TRBD1 or TRBD2 (5 bases each). Germline V CDR1 and CDR2: SGHNT, YYREEE (reference sequence). The CDR3 consists of 14 residues. The germline V and J ends were trimmed by 4 bases and 2 bases, with 13 bases remaining between them. CDR3 nucleotides: TGTGCCAGCAGCCCAACGGGGCCCCCCTACGAGCAGTACTTC. Amino acids: CASSPTGPPYEQYF.